What follows are 28 T cell receptor beta chains derived from one specimen sequenced in a study of blood T cell repertoires in COVID-19. Sequencing was performed with immunoSEQ multiplex PCR; in TCRdb, only in-frame clones are kept and a portion is missing. Of tens of thousands of clones listed, more than 85% are singletons. What was sequenced was peripheral blood. The source is a human donor with active COVID-19. The donor label of this sample is uncertain.

CDR3 sequence (DNA): TGTGCCAGCTCACCTTCTAGCGGGGTTAGCTCCTACAATGAGCAGTTCTTC. It is translated as CASSPSSGVSSYNEQFF. The genes are TRBV18 and TRBJ2-1; 9 bases line up with TRBD2. The germline CDR1 and CDR2 sequences are KGHSH and LQKENI. This CDR3 is 17 amino acids long. Trimming at V came to 3 bases and at J to 0 bases, leaving 6 bases not matched to a gene.

A few counts support this clone. The chain carries TRBV5-4 and TRBJ2-7; 8 bases align to TRBD2. The germline CDR1 and CDR2 sequences are SGHNT and YYREEE (reference sequence). V trimming: 4 bases; J trimming: 0 bases; junction bases outside the gene matches: 12. The CDR3 contains 17 residues. CDR3 region: CASSIAGGGTSSYEQYF. The DNA for the CDR3 is TGTGCCAGCAGCATTGCGGGGGGCGGGACTAGCTCCTACGAGCAGTACTTC. Based on the CDR3 plus reference TRBV5-4 and TRBJ2-7, the full variable domain is ETGVTQSPTHLIKTRGQQVTLRCSSQSGHNTVSWYQQALGQGPQFIFQYYREEENGRGNFPPRFSGLQFPNYSSELNVNALELDDSALYLCASSIAGGGTSSYEQYFGPGTRLTVT.

The chain couples TRBV7-3 to TRBJ2-5, with TRBD2 matching 8 bases. This CDR3 is built from 14 residues. Germline V CDR1 and CDR2: SGHTA, FQGTGA. The junction had 2 bases not matched to a gene; V was cut back by 2 bases and J by 3 bases. CDR3 sequence reads: CASSLQAGEETQYF. The CDR3 bases are TGTGCCAGCAGCTTACAAGCGGGGGAAGAGACCCAGTACTTC.

This chain uses TRBV6-4 with TRBJ2-3; TRBD2 matches at 9 bases. V was pared by 3 bases and J by 2 bases, with 6 bases of the junction left unmatched. CDR3 length equals 16 residues. The germline V gene has CDR1 MRHNA and CDR2 SNTAGT. CDR3 sequence: CASSETSGSPTDTQYF. In DNA, the CDR3 is TGTGCCAGCAGTGAAACTAGCGGGTCCCCCACAGATACGCAGTATTTT.

The chain uses TRBV1 and TRBJ2-3; the table's D call TRBD1 went unverified against the DNA. TRBV1 is deemed a pseudogene. The CDR3 runs to 12 residues. CDR3 nucleotide sequence: TGCACCAGCTCCGTGAGGGGGTCTACGCAGTATTTT. As protein: CTSSVRGSTQYF.

The chain employs TRBV20-1 and TRBJ1-1, with TRBD1 identical over 11 bases. This CDR3 is built from 17 residues. Germline CDR1 and CDR2: DFQATT and SNEGSKA (reference sequence). The V and J ends lost 6 bases and 5 bases, in that order; junction bases with no gene match: 17. The CDR3 loop is CSASGPGQGVLGTEAFF. The CDR3 nucleotides read TGCAGTGCCAGTGGGCCGGGACAGGGGGTATTGGGGACTGAAGCTTTCTTT.

This chain connects TRBV16 to TRBJ1-6; the D gene is possibly TRBD1 (6 bases). Looked up from germline, CDR1 is KGHSY and CDR2 is FQNENV. The CDR3 extends over 17 amino acids. The V and J ends lost 6 bases and 7 bases respectively, with 22 bases between them. This CDR3 is CASRQAQGAPQNSPLHF. The CDR3 DNA reads as TGTGCCAGCAGACAAGCACAGGGCGCACCTCAAAATTCACCCCTCCACTTT.

Here the CDR3 DNA reads TGTGCCAGCAGCGGTAGTAGGGGGGGACTACCGAGCACAGATACGCAGTATTTT. Encoded protein: CASSGSRGGLPSTDTQYF. The chain is built from TRBV9 and TRBJ2-3; possible D gene TRBD2, 7 bases. Germline V lookup: CDR1 SGDLS, CDR2 YYNGEE. V was clipped by 3 bases and J by 0 bases, with 20 bases between them. The CDR3 totals 18 residues. Full variable domain (outside the CDR3, taken from reference TRBV9 and TRBJ2-3): DSGVTQTPKHLITATGQRVTLRCSPRSGDLSVYWYQQSLDQGLQFLIQYYNGEERAKGNILERFSAQQFPDLHSELNLSSLELGDSALYFCASSGSRGGLPSTDTQYFGPGTRLTVL.

The table lists this clone with a few counts. J is TRBJ2-3 and V is TRBV6-5; no definite D call. Trimming left V 7 bases short and J 2 bases short, with 4 bases between. The CDR3 is 11 residues long. Germline V lookup: CDR1 MNHEY, CDR2 SVGAGI. This CDR3 is CASTITDTQYF. In nucleotides, the CDR3 is TGTGCCAGCACAATCACAGATACGCAGTATTTT.

This chain links TRBV28 with TRBJ2-5; 8 nucleotides line up with TRBD2. The CDR3 sequence is 14 residues long. Per the germline V gene, CDR1 is MDHEN and CDR2 is SYDVKM. V was clipped by 6 bases and J by 4 bases; unmatched bases: 7. CDR3 sequence reads: CASSHGTRGETQYF. CDR3 nucleotides: TGTGCCAGCAGCCACGGGACTAGGGGAGAGACCCAGTACTTC.

DNA of the CDR3: TGTGCCAGCAGCTTAGGTTATCAGGGCCCAACCGGGGAGCTGTTTTTT. This codes for CASSLGYQGPTGELFF. This chain uses TRBV13 with TRBJ2-2; perhaps TRBD1 as D (5 bases). Germline assignment: CDR1 PRHDT and CDR2 FYEKMQ (reference sequence). The CDR3 is 16 residues long. Trimming took 0 bases from V and 5 from J, leaving 13 bases between them.

The chain uses TRBV27 and TRBJ2-1; 8 bases agree with TRBD2. Losses at the gene ends were 0 bases for V and 13 bases for J; bases not matched to a gene: 5. This CDR3 region has 13 residues. The V gene's germline CDR1 is MNHEY and CDR2 SMNVEV (reference sequence). CDR3 sequence reads: CASSLSFGGDQFF. The CDR3, as DNA: TGTGCCAGCAGTTTATCTTTCGGGGGGGACCAGTTCTTC.

This clone was detected once. This chain links TRBV4-1 with TRBJ2-3; D uncertain. CDR1 is MGHRA and CDR2 is YSYEKL in the germline V gene. Between the trimmed V and J ends, which lost 2 bases and 0 bases, there was a span of 3 bases. This CDR3 has 13 residues. In DNA form, the CDR3 reads TGCGCCAGCAGCCAAAGCAGCACAGATACGCAGTATTTT. Protein product: CASSQSSTDTQYF.

This CDR3 is CASSQDGGGRNSNQPQHF. Written as DNA, the CDR3 is TGCGCCAGCAGCCAAGATGGGGGGGGGCGGAATAGCAATCAGCCCCAGCATTTT. The V and J genes are TRBV4-1 and TRBJ1-5; a possible D gene is TRBD1 (6 bases). V lost 0 bases and J 0 bases, leaving 15 bases between the germline ends. In germline, CDR1 is MGHRA, CDR2 YSYEKL. This CDR3 spans 18 amino acids.

V usage is TRBV28 and J usage is TRBJ2-7, with a weak D call TRBD2 (7 bases). The V gene's germline CDR1 is MDHEN and CDR2 SYDVKM. The CDR3 consists of 16 residues. V was pared by 4 bases and J by 3 bases, with 19 bases between. This CDR3 is CASSSSKGGYGYEQYF. The CDR3 nucleotides read TGTGCCAGCAGTTCCTCGAAGGGGGGGTATGGCTACGAGCAGTACTTC.

This sequence joins TRBV2 and TRBJ1-3, with D maybe TRBD1 (5 bases). The ends were cut back, 2 bases at V and 4 bases at J, with 9 bases in the middle. Germline assignment: CDR1 SNHLY and CDR2 FYNNEI. The CDR3 runs 14 residues. DNA for the CDR3: TGTGCCAGCAGTGAACAGGGTTCCGGAAACACCATATATTTT. Amino acid sequence: CASSEQGSGNTIYF.

This rearrangement joins TRBV2 to TRBJ1-1; D may be TRBD1 (5 bases). Germline CDR1 and CDR2: SNHLY and FYNNEI. V was clipped by 3 bases and J by 5 bases, with 10 bases between them. The CDR3 is made up of 13 amino acids. CDR3 nucleotide sequence: TGTGCCAGCAGTGAGGGGCGTTGGACTGAAGCTTTCTTT. This codes for CASSEGRWTEAFF. Variable domain in full (rest from reference TRBV2 and TRBJ1-1): EPEVTQTPSHQVTQMGQEVILRCVPISNHLYFYWYRQILGQKVEFLVSFYNNEISEKSEIFDDQFSVERPDGSNFTLKIRSTKLEDSAMYFCASSEGRWTEAFFGQGTRLTVV.

The rearrangement links TRBV5-1 to TRBJ2-7; D is perhaps TRBD2 (7 bases). This CDR3 spans 15 amino acids. V was cut by 2 bases and J by 2 bases, with 14 bases left in between. Germline CDR1 reads SGHRS; CDR2 reads YFSETQ. This chain's CDR3 is CASSFDRGGPYEQYF. The CDR3 DNA is TGCGCCAGCAGCTTTGACCGCGGGGGCCCCTACGAGCAGTACTTC.

This clone has more than one count but fewer than ten. This rearrangement joins TRBV3-1 (or the pseudogene TRBV3-2) to TRBJ1-6; 7 bases match TRBD1. The CDR3 sequence is 16 residues long. The germline V gene encodes CDR1 LGHDT and CDR2 YNNKEL (reference sequence). Trimming took 3 bases from V and 3 from J; bases not matched to a gene: 5. CDR3 region: CASSQWTGDYNSPLHF. The CDR3 bases are TGTGCCAGCAGCCAGTGGACAGGAGACTATAATTCACCCCTCCACTTT.

The DNA for the CDR3 is TGCGCCAGCAGCCAAGATCTTGTATTGAGCGGGGGTGAAGAGACCCAGTACTTC. Translated: CASSQDLVLSGGEETQYF. The gene calls are TRBV4-3 and TRBJ2-5; the match to TRBD2 covers 8 bases. J lost 3 bases, V lost 0 bases, and 12 bases had no gene match. CDR3 length: 18 residues. The germline CDR1 and CDR2 sequences are LGHNA and YSLEER.

The chain recombines TRBV14 with TRBJ1-4; 8 nucleotides agree with TRBD1. The germline V gene has CDR1 SGHDN and CDR2 FVKESK. The V segment lost 5 bases and the J segment 4 bases; nucleotides outside the gene matches: 0. The CDR3 length is 13 residues. CDR3 coding DNA: TGTGCCAGCAGCGACAGGGGTAATGAAAAACTGTTTTTT. It translates to CASSDRGNEKLFF.

The V gene is TRBV15, the J gene TRBJ2-2; D perhaps matches TRBD1 (5 bases). Germline CDR1 LNHNV, CDR2 YYDKDF (reference sequence). This CDR3 contains 15 residues. Trimming shortened V by 0 bases and J by 2 bases, and 7 bases separated the two germline ends. For the CDR3, the DNA is TGTGCCACCAGCAGAGAAAGGGGCAACACCGGGGAGCTGTTTTTT. This codes for CATSRERGNTGELFF. Based on the CDR3 plus reference TRBV15 and TRBJ2-2, the full variable domain is DAMVIQNPRYQVTQFGKPVTLSCSQTLNHNVMYWYQQKSSQAPKLLFHYYDKDFNNEADTPDNFQSRRPNTSFCFLDIRSPGLGDTAMYLCATSRERGNTGELFFGEGSRLTVL.

The chain joins TRBV28 to TRBJ1-2; 8 nucleotides match TRBD1. V shed 1 base, J shed 6 bases, and the junction held 7 bases outside the gene matches. The germline V gene encodes CDR1 MDHEN and CDR2 SYDVKM. This CDR3 spans 15 amino acids. The CDR3 here is CASSLSDLQGDGYTF. DNA for the CDR3: TGTGCCAGCAGTTTATCCGACTTACAGGGGGATGGCTACACCTTC.

This chain joins TRBV6-6 and TRBJ1-3; no clear D gene. The CDR3 runs 13 residues. Deletions cut 8 bases from V and 7 bases from J, with 15 bases between. From germline, CDR1 is MNHNY and CDR2 SVGAGI (reference sequence). The CDR3 region is CASGLGVSNTIYF. The DNA of the CDR3 is TGTGCCAGCGGGTTGGGAGTATCGAACACCATATATTTT.

V gene TRBV12-3 or TRBV12-4 combines with J gene TRBJ2-7; D remains unclear. V lost 6 bases and J lost 7, with 13 bases in between. The CDR3 runs 12 residues. Here the CDR3 DNA reads TGTGCCAGCAGCCAGACTCGTCGGGAGCAGTACTTC. Translating it yields CASSQTRREQYF.

The chain joins TRBV7-6 to TRBJ2-7, with 7 bases identical to TRBD1. CDR1 SGHVS and CDR2 FNYEAQ come from the germline V gene. The CDR3 is made up of 15 amino acids. V lost 5 bases and J lost 6; bases outside the gene matches: 13. The CDR3 region is CASSKQGISLLEQYF. In DNA form, the CDR3 reads TGTGCCAGCAGCAAACAGGGGATTTCACTACTCGAGCAGTACTTC.

The chain couples TRBV19 to TRBJ2-1, with TRBD1 matching over 10 bases. The CDR3 runs 15 residues. Germline CDR1 LNHDA, CDR2 SQIVND (reference sequence). Trimming at V came to 4 bases and at J to 4 bases, leaving 4 bases not matched to a gene. DNA of the CDR3: TGTGCCAGTAGTACCGGGACAGGGGCTTACAATGAGCAGTTCTTC. This codes for CASSTGTGAYNEQFF.

V is TRBV7-9 and J is TRBJ2-7; D remains ambiguous. V was pared by 1 base and J by 0 bases, with 10 bases between. The CDR3 is 15 amino acids. Germline CDR1 reads SEHNR; CDR2 reads FQNEAQ (reference sequence). CDR3 DNA sequence: TGTGCCAGCAGCTTAGTTCTGCGGAGCTCCTACGAGCAGTACTTC. Translating it yields CASSLVLRSSYEQYF.